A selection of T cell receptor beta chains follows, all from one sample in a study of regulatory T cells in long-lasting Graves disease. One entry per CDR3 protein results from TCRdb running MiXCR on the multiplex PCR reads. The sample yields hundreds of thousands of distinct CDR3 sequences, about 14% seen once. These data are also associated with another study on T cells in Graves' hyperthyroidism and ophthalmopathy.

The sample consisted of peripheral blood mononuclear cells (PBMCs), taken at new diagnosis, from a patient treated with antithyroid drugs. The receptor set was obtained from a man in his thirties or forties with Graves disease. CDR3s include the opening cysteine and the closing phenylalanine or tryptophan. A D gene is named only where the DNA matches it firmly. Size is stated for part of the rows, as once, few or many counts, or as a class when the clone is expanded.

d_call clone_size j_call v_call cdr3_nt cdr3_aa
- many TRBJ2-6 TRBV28 TGTGCCAGCAGTTTAAGGTGGGCAGGGATGAGATCTGGGGCCAACGTCCTGACTTTC CASSLRWAGMRSGANVLTF
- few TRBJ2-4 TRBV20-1 TGCAGTGCAACACAGGGAGGGGGGGGCCAAAACATTCAGTACTTC CSATQGGGGQNIQYF
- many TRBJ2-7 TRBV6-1 TGTGCCAGCAGTGAGGAACCCCCTCCTGACTTC CASSEEPPPDF
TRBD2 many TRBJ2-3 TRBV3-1 TGTGCCAGCAGCCAAGGACTAGCGGGAGGTACGCAGTATTTT CASSQGLAGGTQYF
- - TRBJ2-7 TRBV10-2 TGCGCCAGCCAAGGACATGGTCGGTATTACGAGCAGTACTTC CASQGHGRYYEQYF
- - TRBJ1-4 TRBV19 TGTGCCAGTAGTATTCTGGCAGCGGGGAATGAAAAACTGTTTTTT CASSILAAGNEKLFF
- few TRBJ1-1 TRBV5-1 TGCGCCAGCAGCCTGGGACCCCCCAGACTGAACACTGAAGCTTTCTTT CASSLGPPRLNTEAFF
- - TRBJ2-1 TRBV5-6 TGTGCCAGCAGCTCGTACGAGCCCGGGGACTGGGATGAGCAGTTCTTC CASSSYEPGDWDEQFF
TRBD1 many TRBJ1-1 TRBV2 TGTGCCAGCAGGGACGACAGGGTACCGAACACTGAAGCTTTCTTT CASRDDRVPNTEAFF
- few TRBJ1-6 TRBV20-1 TGCAGTGCTAGAGATAGTGGCGGGGCAAATTCACCCCTCCACTTT CSARDSGGANSPLHF
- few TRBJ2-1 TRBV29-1 TGCAGCGTTCCCCCAGGCTCCTACAATGAGCAGTTCTTC CSVPPGSYNEQFF
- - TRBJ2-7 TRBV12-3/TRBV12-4 TGTGCCAGCAGTTATGGGGAATACGAGCAGTACTTC CASSYGEYEQYF
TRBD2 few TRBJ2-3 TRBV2 TGTGCCAGCAGGCCATTTCTTCCAAGCGGGAGATGGACAGATACGCAGTATTTT CASRPFLPSGRWTDTQYF
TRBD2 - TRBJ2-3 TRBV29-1 TGCAGCGTTAAGGGAGGGGTGCAGGATACGCAGTATTTT CSVKGGVQDTQYF
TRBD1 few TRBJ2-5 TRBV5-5 TGTGCCAGCAGCTATGGGACAGGGGATCCGGCCCAGTACTTC CASSYGTGDPAQYF
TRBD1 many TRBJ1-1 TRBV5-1 TGCGCCAGCACCCCAGGGGGCGTCTTTAACACTGAAGCTTTCTTT CASTPGGVFNTEAFF
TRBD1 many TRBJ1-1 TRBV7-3 TGTGCCAGCAGCGACCAGGGGGCAGGTACTGAAGCTTTCTTT CASSDQGAGTEAFF
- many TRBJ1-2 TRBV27 TGTGCCAGCAGTCCCCCCCCCGGGAGAGCTAACTATGGCTACACCTTC CASSPPPGRANYGYTF
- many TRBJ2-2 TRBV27 TGTGCCAGCACCTTCCTGGAGGGATTGTGGGGCGGGGAGCTGTTTTTT CASTFLEGLWGGELFF
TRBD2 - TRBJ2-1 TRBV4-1 TGCGCCAGCAGCCAAAATCTAGCGGGAGTCAATGAGCAGTTCTTC CASSQNLAGVNEQFF
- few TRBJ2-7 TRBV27 TGTGCCAGCAGTGGGTATGGGGAGACTAGCTACGAGCAGTACTTC CASSGYGETSYEQYF
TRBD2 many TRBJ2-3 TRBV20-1 TGCAGTGCTGGGCGTAGCGGGAGTTTGAGAGATACGCAGTATTTT CSAGRSGSLRDTQYF
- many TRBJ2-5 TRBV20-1 TGCAGTGCTACCCAAACAGGTGCAGAGACCCAGTACTTC CSATQTGAETQYF
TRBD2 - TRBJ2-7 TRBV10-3 TGTGCCATCAGTGGAGGGCCCCAACTAGCGGGAGGGACACAGTACTTC CAISGGPQLAGGTQYF
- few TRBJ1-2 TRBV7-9 TGTGCCAGCAGCCCCGGGACCGCGGCAAGATTTGGCTACACCTTC CASSPGTAARFGYTF
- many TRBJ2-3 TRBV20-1 TGCAGTGCTAGAGATCCGGGGGGCGCCCATACGCAGTATTTT CSARDPGGAHTQYF
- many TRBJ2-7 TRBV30 TGTGCCTGGGGGCTGCTAGGGGGCGAGCAGTACTTC CAWGLLGGEQYF
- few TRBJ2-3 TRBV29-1 TGCAGCGTTGAAAAAGGGGGGGTGGATACAGATACGCAGTATTTT CSVEKGGVDTDTQYF
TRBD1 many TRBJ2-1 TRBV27 TGTGCCAGCAGTTTTTTGGGGACAGGGTTCTACAATGAGCAGTTCTTC CASSFLGTGFYNEQFF